These 18 T cell receptor beta chains came from one sample sequenced in a study of human T cells and chemical hapten exposure. TCRdb called the RACE reads again in MiXCR, with one record for every CDR3 protein. This sample yields roughly 380,000 distinct CDR3 sequences, of which roughly 5.3% are seen a single time; 2.5% to 3% belongs to the top ten. Indicated time point: pre-sensitization, week 0. Treatment specified: therapeutic diphenylcyclopropenone sensitization with weekly scalp DPC. The sequencing here drew on whole blood, taken in connection with sensitization to the hapten diphenylcyclopropenone (DPC). The receptors here all came from a woman in her forties or fifties with alopecia areata. Some clones in this sample may be carry-over from other donors' samples.

Many counts were recorded for this clonotype. The chain has TRBV30 and TRBJ2-5; D perhaps matches TRBD1 (6 bases). This CDR3 region has 13 residues. Deletions cut 5 bases from V and 2 bases from J, with 12 bases between. Germline V gives CDR1 GTSNPN, CDR2 SVGIG (reference sequence). The CDR3 sequence is CAWSTGKQETQYF. CDR3 bases: TGTGCCTGGTCTACAGGGAAACAAGAGACCCAGTACTTC.

This clonotype was seen at least ten times. Written as DNA, the CDR3 is TGCAGTGCTAGAGATCACCCTAGCTCCTACGAGCAGTACTTC. Protein: CSARDHPSSYEQYF. This rearrangement joins TRBV20-1 to TRBJ2-7, with no clear D. This CDR3 comprises 14 residues. Trimming removed 0 bases from V and 0 bases from J, with 9 bases in between. The germline V gene encodes CDR1 DFQATT and CDR2 SNEGSKA (reference sequence).

The CDR3 loop is CASSLGRSGYEQYF. For the CDR3, the DNA is TGTGCCAGCAGCTTAGGGCGGTCAGGCTACGAGCAGTACTTC. The gene calls are TRBV13 and TRBJ2-7; D unresolved. V was trimmed by 0 bases and J by 3 bases, leaving 9 bases between them. The CDR3 runs 14 residues. Germline V gene data show CDR1 as PRHDT and CDR2 as FYEKMQ (reference sequence).

The rearrangement links TRBV28 to TRBJ2-5; 7 bases are a match to TRBD2. The CDR3 has 13 residues. V lost 6 bases to trimming and J lost 3 bases; unmatched junction nucleotides: 4. Per germline, CDR1 MDHEN and CDR2 SYDVKM. The CDR3 spells CASRIGREETQYF. As DNA, the CDR3 is TGTGCCAGCAGAATAGGGAGGGAAGAGACCCAGTACTTC. The full variable domain, with the rest looked up from reference TRBV28 and TRBJ2-5, is DVKVTQSSRYLVKRTGEKVFLECVQDMDHENMFWYRQDPGLGLRLIYFSYDVKMKEKGDIPEGYSVSREKKERFSLILESASTNQTSMYLCASRIGREETQYFGPGTRLLVL.

This clonotype was counted ten times or more. The chain links TRBV24-1 to TRBJ1-5, with D perhaps matching TRBD1 (6 bases). The CDR3 extends over 14 amino acids. Germline V gene data show CDR1 as KGHDR and CDR2 as SFDVKD. The V end lost 6 bases, the J end lost 4 bases, and 12 bases lay between the germline ends. The CDR3 DNA sequence: TGTGCCACCAGTTATGGAGGGGGTAATCAGCCCCAGCATTTT. Protein: CATSYGGGNQPQHF.

This clonotype has more than one count but fewer than ten. The chain joins TRBV5-1 to TRBJ2-3, with D perhaps matching TRBD2 (6 bases). Germline V gene sequence: CDR1 SGHRS, CDR2 YFSETQ. The CDR3 runs to 15 residues. V lost 1 base, J lost 2 bases, and 11 bases lay in between. The CDR3 DNA follows: TGCGCCAGCAGCTTGTTGGCGGGGACCACAGATACGCAGTATTTT. Translated: CASSLLAGTTDTQYF.

This clonotype was counted only a few times. The V gene is TRBV9, the J gene TRBJ2-2; D perhaps matches TRBD2 (6 bases). The CDR3 runs 16 residues. V gave up 4 bases and J gave up 1 base, with 14 bases separating them. Germline CDR1 and CDR2: SGDLS and YYNGEE. CDR3 region: CASSPVVAENTGELFF. CDR3 sequence (DNA): TGTGCCAGCAGCCCGGTGGTAGCGGAGAACACCGGGGAGCTGTTTTTT.

The rearrangement uses TRBV28 and TRBJ1-3; D gene uncertain. This CDR3 has 12 residues. The germline V gene encodes CDR1 MDHEN and CDR2 SYDVKM. Trimming stripped 6 bases from V and 3 bases from J, with 6 bases between. The CDR3 loop is CASSLLGNTIYF. CDR3 in DNA: TGTGCCAGCAGCCTTCTTGGAAACACCATATATTTT.

This clonotype was detected many times. This chain connects TRBV9 to TRBJ2-7; D may be TRBD1 (6 bases). CDR1 SGDLS and CDR2 YYNGEE come from the germline V gene. Trimming stripped 4 bases from V and 6 bases from J, with 20 bases between. CDR3 size: 15 residues. Here the CDR3 DNA reads TGTGCCAGCAGCCAGGAAGGACAGAGCTTGAGCGAGCAGTACTTC. Translating gives CASSQEGQSLSEQYF.

This clonotype was seen ten or more times. The CDR3 is CASSPTSGGAGEQFF. The DNA for the CDR3 is TGTGCCAGCAGCCCGACTAGCGGGGGGGCAGGTGAGCAGTTCTTC. The rearrangement links TRBV12-3 or TRBV12-4 to TRBJ2-1, with TRBD2 identical over 14 bases. This CDR3 is built from 15 residues. J lost 9 bases, V lost 6 bases, and 7 bases had no gene match.

This clonotype was recorded at least ten times. The chain links TRBV25-1 to TRBJ2-7; either TRBD1 or TRBD2 may fit D (5 bases each). Trimming removed 0 bases at V and 4 bases at J, with 19 bases between. The germline gives CDR1 MGHDK, CDR2 SYGVNS. The CDR3 totals 17 residues. The CDR3 region has the DNA TGTGCCAGCAGTGAATATACGGGTCCCAGGGACCAGTACGAGCAGTACTTC. Translated: CASSEYTGPRDQYEQYF.

This clonotype was counted many times. The chain employs TRBV4-2 and TRBJ2-7, with a tentative D call TRBD2 (5 bases). The CDR3 sequence is 13 residues long. CDR1 LGHNA and CDR2 YNFKEQ come from the germline V gene. V was cut by 2 bases and J by 5 bases, with 10 bases left in between. CDR3 nucleotide sequence: TGTGCCAGCAGCCAATCGGACTTCAACGAGCAGTACTTC. Protein: CASSQSDFNEQYF.

This clonotype showed up many times. V gene TRBV29-1 combines with J gene TRBJ2-1; 7 nucleotides align to TRBD2. This CDR3 is 13 amino acids long. Germline V gene data show CDR1 as SQVTM and CDR2 as ANQGSEA. The J segment lost 1 base and the V segment lost 7 bases, leaving 4 bases of the junction unmatched. CDR3 sequence: CSGGGESYNEQFF. CDR3 coding DNA: TGCAGCGGGGGAGGGGAATCCTACAATGAGCAGTTCTTC.

This clonotype was detected many times. The V call is TRBV5-1, the J call TRBJ2-7; no firm D call. The germline V gene encodes CDR1 SGHRS and CDR2 YFSETQ. V was trimmed by 0 bases and J by 3 bases, leaving 7 bases between them. The CDR3 extends over 13 amino acids. The CDR3 bases are TGCGCCAGCAGCTTGGAGGGCTACTACGAGCAGTACTTC. This codes for CASSLEGYYEQYF.

This clonotype has a count of ten or more. This rearrangement joins TRBV29-1 to TRBJ2-2; D unresolved. The germline V gene has CDR1 SQVTM and CDR2 ANQGSEA. The V gene lost 0 bases and the J gene lost 3 bases, with 2 bases spanning the gap. This CDR3 is built from 12 residues. This CDR3 is CSVEEDTGELFF. CDR3 nucleotide sequence: TGCAGCGTTGAAGAGGACACCGGGGAGCTGTTTTTT.

The V call is TRBV6-2 or TRBV6-3, the J call TRBJ1-5; the D gene is possibly TRBD1 (6 bases). V gave up 5 bases and J gave up 7 bases, with 18 bases separating them. The CDR3 has 15 residues. CDR1 and CDR2 (germline): MNHEY, SVGEGT. The DNA of the CDR3 is TGTGCCAGCAGTCGTCATCTCGGGGGCGGACAGCCCCAGCATTTT. Encoded protein: CASSRHLGGGQPQHF.

This clonotype was counted at least ten times. The V gene is TRBV28, the J gene TRBJ2-3, with D possibly TRBD2 on 6 matching bases. The CDR3 has 15 residues. V was clipped by 2 bases and J by 3 bases, with 12 bases between them. CDR1 is MDHEN, CDR2 SYDVKM, per germline. The CDR3 DNA follows: TGTGCCAGCAGTTTACCCTCCGGACTAACAGATACGCAGTATTTT. Translation gives CASSLPSGLTDTQYF.

This clonotype was recorded many times. This rearrangement joins TRBV3-1 to TRBJ2-7; D unresolved. Germline assignment: CDR1 LGHDT and CDR2 YNNKEL (reference sequence). This CDR3 is built from 11 residues. Trimming cost V 1 base and J 3 bases, with 1 base left between them. CDR3 DNA: TGTGCCAGCAGCCAAGTCTACGAGCAGTACTTC. Translated, it gives CASSQVYEQYF.